This entry features one T cell receptor beta chain sequence. The data stem from a study of T cell responses to AZD1222 COVID-19 vaccine. The germline gives CDR1 SGHNT, CDR2 YYREEE (reference sequence). This CDR3 has 15 residues. V was clipped by 3 bases and J by 1 base, with 11 bases between them. Some clones are missing from TCRdb's copy, which holds only in-frame ones; the method was immunoSEQ multiplex PCR. Altogether some 130,000 clones are present, 75% to 90% being singletons, with the ten largest covering approximately 4%. This TCR came from an adult in good health. J is TRBJ1-3 and V is TRBV5-4, with a possible D match to TRBD1 (5 bases). The sequencing used peripheral blood, collected on day 0 of AZD1222 vaccination. CDR3 in amino acids: CASSSATDSGNTIYF. The DNA of the CDR3 is TGTGCCAGCAGCTCAGCGACAGATTCTGGAAACACCATATATTTT.